What follows are 30 T cell receptor beta chains derived from one specimen sequenced in a study of T cells in Graves' hyperthyroidism and ophthalmopathy. Amplified TCR beta CDR3 regions derived from RNA transcripts. When the TCR CDR3 underwent first-round RT-PCR, the HTBI primer set was used. TCRdb re-called the multiplex PCR reads through MiXCR, storing one row per CDR3 protein. The sample shows around 420,000 distinct CDR3 sequences, less than 20% of them seen only once. The source material was blood. These receptors were taken from a woman younger than 30 with Graves' hyperthyroidism.

Worth noting for this clonotype: This may stem from a read error, because a much larger clone lies one nucleotide away. This chain uses TRBV5-6 with TRBJ2-3; the D is unclear. The CDR3 consists of 14 residues. Germline lookup yields CDR1 SGHDT and CDR2 YYEEEE. V was trimmed by 5 bases and J by 2 bases, leaving 12 bases between them. CDR3 region: CASRFQQPTDTQYF. The CDR3 DNA reads TGTGCCAGCAGATTCCAACAGCCCACAGATACGCAGTATTTT.

This clonotype has at least ten counts. This sequence joins TRBV6-1 and TRBJ2-1, with D possibly matching TRBD2 (6 bases). CDR3 length: 14 residues. Looked up from germline, CDR1 is MNHNS and CDR2 is SASEGT. V lost 10 bases and J 9 bases, leaving 22 bases between the germline ends. The CDR3 sequence: CAMGKEGASSEQFF. The CDR3 DNA sequence: TGTGCCATGGGGAAGGAGGGCGCCTCTAGTGAGCAGTTCTTC.

This clonotype was recorded many times. The chain combines TRBV28 with TRBJ1-1; D gene uncertain. The CDR3 spans 12 residues. Germline CDR1 MDHEN, CDR2 SYDVKM. Deletions cut 7 bases from V and 1 base from J, with 7 bases between. The CDR3: CASTRQNTEAFF. CDR3 nucleotide sequence: TGTGCCAGCACTAGACAGAACACTGAAGCTTTCTTT. Drawing the rest from reference TRBV28 and TRBJ1-1, the complete variable domain is DVKVTQSSRYLVKRTGEKVFLECVQDMDHENMFWYRQDPGLGLRLIYFSYDVKMKEKGDIPEGYSVSREKKERFSLILESASTNQTSMYLCASTRQNTEAFFGQGTRLTVV.

This clonotype was counted ten times or more. The chain links TRBV7-8 to TRBJ2-1, with D possibly called TRBD1 or TRBD2 (6 bases each). V was pared by 5 bases and J by 6 bases, with 17 bases between. Germline CDR1 and CDR2: SGHVS and FQNEAQ. The CDR3 extends over 15 amino acids. In DNA form, the CDR3 reads TGTGCCAGCAGCCCTCACGGGGGCTCACGCAATGAGCAGTTCTTC. The encoded protein is CASSPHGGSRNEQFF.

This clonotype has at least ten counts. The chain uses TRBV3-1 and TRBJ1-2; TRBD1 agrees at 7 bases. CDR1 is LGHDT, CDR2 YNNKEL, per germline (reference sequence). This CDR3 comprises 15 residues. J was trimmed by 4 bases and V by 5 bases; bases with no gene match: 10. CDR3 region: CASSARQGGGYGYTF. The CDR3 DNA follows: TGTGCCAGCAGCGCACGACAGGGTGGAGGCTATGGCTACACCTTC.

The gene calls are TRBV27 and TRBJ2-7; TRBD1 agrees at 9 bases. The germline gives CDR1 MNHEY, CDR2 SMNVEV (reference sequence). The CDR3 is made up of 15 amino acids. Trimming removed 5 bases from V and 3 bases from J; junction bases left unmatched: 8. The CDR3 spells CASSVTGGKDYEQYF. CDR3 coding DNA: TGTGCCAGCAGTGTTACAGGGGGCAAAGACTACGAGCAGTACTTC.

This clonotype was seen at least ten times. The CDR3 nucleotides read TGTGCCAGCAGTGCGTGGACAGGGGGCGAGAATGGCTACACCTTC. Protein: CASSAWTGGENGYTF. The V call is TRBV6-1, the J call TRBJ1-2; 11 nucleotides line up with TRBD1. In germline, CDR1 is MNHNS, CDR2 SASEGT. V shed 4 bases, J shed 6 bases, and the junction held 7 bases outside the gene matches. The CDR3 has 15 amino acids.

Many counts were recorded for this clonotype. The chain is built from TRBV2 and TRBJ1-1, with TRBD1 identical over 9 bases. After removal of 6 bases from V and 5 bases from J, the junction contained 7 bases not matched to a gene. The CDR3 sequence is 14 residues long. CDR1 SNHLY and CDR2 FYNNEI come from the germline V gene. CDR3 sequence reads: CASSGQGRNTEAFF. The CDR3 DNA reads as TGTGCCAGCAGCGGACAGGGGCGGAATACTGAAGCTTTCTTT.

This clonotype has just a few counts. This rearrangement joins TRBV19 to TRBJ1-5; a possible D gene is TRBD1 (5 bases). Germline V gives CDR1 LNHDA, CDR2 SQIVND (reference sequence). The CDR3 is 16 amino acids. Trimming removed 10 bases at V and 6 bases at J, with 25 bases between. CDR3 DNA: TGTGCCACCTGGGGGAGCAGGTCAGGAAATACTCAGCCCCAGCATTTT. Translation: CATWGSRSGNTQPQHF.

The sample holds many counts of this clonotype. A read error may produce the germline difference seen at one junction end. The chain links TRBV5-5 to TRBJ1-1; perhaps TRBD1 as D (6 bases). The V gene's germline CDR1 is SGHKS and CDR2 YYEKEE (reference sequence). This CDR3 is built from 17 residues. The CDR3 nucleotides are TGTGCCAGCAACTTGTCAGGCAGGGGAAATCCAGACACTGAAGCTTTCTTT. Its translation is CASNLSGRGNPDTEAFF.

Ten or more counts support this clonotype. The V and J genes are TRBV7-2 and TRBJ1-2; D possibly corresponds to TRBD1 (6 bases). CDR3 length equals 16 residues. V lost 5 bases and J 1 base, leaving 17 bases between the germline ends. Germline V gene lookup returns CDR1 SGHTA and CDR2 FQGNSA. In nucleotides, the CDR3 is TGTGCCAGCAGCCCTCCCGGAGGGGGGCTTAACTATGGCTACACCTTC. Amino acids: CASSPPGGGLNYGYTF.

This clonotype was counted ten times or more. The V gene is TRBV5-1, the J gene TRBJ1-1; 10 bases match TRBD1. Per germline, CDR1 SGHRS and CDR2 YFSETQ. Trimming removed 5 bases from V and 7 bases from J; junction bases left unmatched: 5. The CDR3 totals 13 residues. CDR3 bases: TGCGCCAGCAGTCGGGACAGGGGAGATGAAGCTTTCTTT. Its translation is CASSRDRGDEAFF.

The chain couples TRBV11-1 to TRBJ2-5; D uncertain. CDR1 and CDR2 (germline): SGHAT, FQDESV (reference sequence). Trimming removed 3 bases from V and 0 bases from J, with 5 bases in between. This CDR3 is 13 amino acids long. CDR3 protein: CASSFGNQETQYF. CDR3 sequence (DNA): TGTGCCAGCAGCTTTGGAAACCAAGAGACCCAGTACTTC.

A few counts support this clonotype. This chain joins TRBV6-1 and TRBJ2-1; no clear D. The germline V and J ends were trimmed by 5 bases and 8 bases, with 7 bases remaining between them. The CDR3 extends over 11 amino acids. The germline V gene encodes CDR1 MNHNS and CDR2 SASEGT. This CDR3 is CASSYADEQFF. Written as DNA, the CDR3 is TGTGCCAGCAGTTATGCGGATGAGCAGTTCTTC.

This clonotype was recorded at least ten times. The V call is TRBV6-2 or TRBV6-3, the J call TRBJ2-7; no firm D call. The CDR3 extends over 16 amino acids. CDR1 and CDR2 from the germline V gene are MNHEY and SVGEGT. V gave up 5 bases and J gave up 5 bases, with 22 bases separating them. The CDR3 sequence: CASSNHLSGRRHEQYF. In nucleotides, the CDR3 is TGTGCCAGCAGTAACCACCTCAGTGGGCGTCGACACGAGCAGTACTTC.

Of note for this clonotype: Given a much more abundant clone one base away, this may be a read error. The rearrangement uses TRBV11-2 and TRBJ1-6; D possibly corresponds to TRBD1 (5 bases). Germline values: CDR1 SGHAT, CDR2 FQNNGV. The CDR3 is made up of 16 amino acids. The CDR3: CASSIDWDGYNSPLHF. The CDR3 bases are TGTGCCAGCAGCATAGATTGGGACGGATATAATTCACCCCTCCACTTT.

This clonotype has ten or more counts. The CDR3 coding sequence is TGTGCCAGCAGCGTTATGAACACTGAAGCTTTCTTT. It encodes CASSVMNTEAFF. The chain employs TRBV5-6 and TRBJ1-1; no firm D call. This CDR3 is 12 amino acids long. V lost 4 bases and J 0 bases, leaving 4 bases between the germline ends. Germline-derived CDR1 and CDR2 are SGHDT and YYEEEE.

This clonotype appeared a few times. The V call is TRBV19, the J call TRBJ1-5; TRBD1 matches 7 bases. V lost 7 bases, J lost 9 bases, and 9 bases stayed unmatched. The CDR3 consists of 13 residues. Germline V gene lookup returns CDR1 LNHDA and CDR2 SQIVND (reference sequence). CDR3 coding DNA: TGTGCCAGTAAGATGACAGGGTCGGTGCCCCAGCATTTT. Translation gives CASKMTGSVPQHF.

V usage is TRBV24-1 and J usage is TRBJ2-1; 7 nucleotides match TRBD1. The germline V gene has CDR1 KGHDR and CDR2 SFDVKD. V lost 3 bases to trimming and J lost 6 bases; unmatched junction nucleotides: 10. The CDR3 contains 16 residues. Written as DNA, the CDR3 is TGTGCCACCAGTGATCATGACAGGGTACCTTGCAATGAGCAGTTCTTC. This sequence encodes CATSDHDRVPCNEQFF.

This clonotype appeared many times. The V gene is TRBV6-2 or TRBV6-3, the J gene TRBJ2-7; 10 bases are a match to TRBD2. With 6 bases clipped from V and 6 bases from J, the junction kept 14 bases outside the gene matches. Germline V gives CDR1 MNHEY, CDR2 SVGEGT. There are 16 residues in the CDR3. The CDR3 is CASSPSQRGGLVEQYF. Written as DNA, the CDR3 is TGTGCCAGCAGCCCATCTCAGCGGGGGGGCCTTGTCGAGCAGTACTTC.

The CDR3 nucleotides read TGTGCCACCAGTGAGGAGTACCAAAACTATGGCTACACCTTC. Translated, it gives CATSEEYQNYGYTF. The chain joins TRBV24-1 to TRBJ1-2; D remains unclear. CDR1 and CDR2 (germline): KGHDR, SFDVKD. This CDR3 region has 14 residues. V was trimmed by 4 bases and J by 2 bases, leaving 10 bases between them.

The J gene is TRBJ2-1, the V gene TRBV4-1, with TRBD2 matching 10 bases. Germline CDR1 is MGHRA and CDR2 is YSYEKL. V was pared by 3 bases and J by 4 bases, with 3 bases of the junction left unmatched. The CDR3 loop spans 15 amino acids. CDR3 sequence reads: CASSQQRGGYNEQFF. The CDR3 bases are TGCGCCAGCAGCCAGCAGCGGGGGGGATACAATGAGCAGTTCTTC.

In regard to this clonotype: With a much larger clone just one base away, this may be a read error. The chain carries TRBV20-1 and TRBJ1-1; the match to TRBD1 covers 7 bases. The CDR3 is 14 amino acids. Germline loops: CDR1 DFQATT, CDR2 SNEGSKA (reference sequence). The junction had 4 bases not matched to a gene; V was cut back by 2 bases and J by 1 base. The CDR3 nucleotides are TGCAGTGCTAGAAAGGGGGCGCAGAACACTGAAGCTTTCTTT. Translated: CSARKGAQNTEAFF.

The chain joins TRBV10-3 to TRBJ2-3, with 9 positions matching TRBD2. The ends lost 10 bases at V and 2 bases at J; junction bases unmatched: 19. This CDR3 is built from 18 residues. CDR1 and CDR2 (germline): ENHRY, SYGVKD. CDR3 loop: CATSRGLASRLNTDTQYF. The DNA of the CDR3 is TGTGCCACCAGCCGAGGACTAGCGAGTCGCCTAAACACAGATACGCAGTATTTT.

This clonotype was found many times. CDR3 sequence reads: CACRGGHTGELFF. The CDR3 DNA is TGTGCCTGTCGTGGGGGCCACACCGGGGAGCTGTTTTTT. This sequence joins TRBV30 and TRBJ2-2; D might be TRBD1 (6 bases). Germline V gene lookup returns CDR1 GTSNPN and CDR2 SVGIG (reference sequence). The CDR3 loop spans 13 amino acids. V gave up 6 bases and J gave up 3 bases, with 11 bases separating them. Full variable domain (rest looked up from reference TRBV30 and TRBJ2-2): SQTIHQWPATLVQPVGSPLSLECTVEGTSNPNLYWYRQAAGRGLQLLFYSVGIGQISSEVPQNLSASRPQDRQFILSSKKLLLSDSGFYLCACRGGHTGELFFGEGSRLTVL.

This clonotype was observed at least ten times. J is TRBJ1-4 and V is TRBV5-1; D is ambiguous. CDR1 SGHRS and CDR2 YFSETQ come from the germline V gene. The CDR3 is 14 amino acids. The V end lost 1 base, the J end lost 7 bases, and 11 bases lay between the germline ends. Written as DNA, the CDR3 is TGCGCCAGCAGCTTGAACGGAGGAACTGAAAAACTGTTTTTT. Its protein is CASSLNGGTEKLFF.

This clonotype was counted many times. The genes are TRBV6-2 or TRBV6-3 and TRBJ2-7; D not resolved. Trimming cost V 2 bases and J 3 bases, with 8 bases left between them. Germline values: CDR1 MNHEY, CDR2 SVGEGT. The CDR3 has 13 residues. CDR3 nucleotides: TGTGCCAGCAGTTACAGGATTCGCTACGAGCAGTACTTC. It yields the protein CASSYRIRYEQYF.

As for this clonotype: This may stem from a read error, because a much larger clone lies one nucleotide away. The chain carries TRBV7-2 and TRBJ1-2; D possibly corresponds to TRBD1 (5 bases). The CDR3 sequence is 14 residues long. Germline V CDR1 and CDR2: SGHTA, FQGNSA. The CDR3 bases are TGTGCCAGCAGCTTATCGGGGGGGGACTATGTCTACACCTTC. Its translation is CASSLSGGDYVYTF.

In its sample, this clonotype was seen many times. The V gene is TRBV6-5, the J gene TRBJ2-5; D is unresolved. The CDR3 contains 15 residues. Trimming cost V 0 bases and J 5 bases, with 13 bases left between them. Germline V gene lookup returns CDR1 MNHEY and CDR2 SVGAGI. CDR3 protein: CASSYSGRYAETQYF. CDR3 bases: TGTGCCAGCAGTTACTCGGGCCGCTATGCGGAGACCCAGTACTTC.

This clonotype has only a few counts. The V and J genes are TRBV14 and TRBJ2-3; D remains ambiguous. Germline CDR1 and CDR2: SGHDN and FVKESK. The CDR3 is made up of 12 amino acids. Trimming pared 4 bases from V and 6 bases from J, leaving 8 bases between. Written as DNA, the CDR3 is TGTGCCAGCAGCCCGGGCATCGATACGCAGTATTTT. Translated, it gives CASSPGIDTQYF.